The next 18 T cell receptor beta chains were all read from a single sample in a study of blood T cell repertoires in COVID-19. Generated by immunoSEQ multiplex PCR, the TCRdb table keeps only in-frame clones and is missing some. The sample records about 260,000 clones, approximately 90% being singletons. Sequencing input: peripheral blood. The receptors were sampled from a middle-aged woman with acute or convalescent COVID-19.

The chain has TRBV5-1 and TRBJ1-3, with D perhaps TRBD1 (6 bases). The V gene lost 4 bases and the J gene lost 3 bases, with 20 bases spanning the gap. Germline loops: CDR1 SGHRS, CDR2 YFSETQ. The CDR3 spans 17 residues. The CDR3 loop is CASSPGTLGLVGNTIYF. CDR3 DNA sequence: TGCGCCAGCAGCCCCGGGACATTAGGGTTGGTTGGAAACACCATATATTTT.

The V gene is TRBV7-9, the J gene TRBJ1-2, with D perhaps matching TRBD1 (6 bases). The CDR3 contains 12 residues. V was trimmed by 5 bases and J by 4 bases, leaving 8 bases between them. Germline V gene sequence: CDR1 SEHNR, CDR2 FQNEAQ (reference sequence). The CDR3 sequence: CASSPDSYGYTF. The CDR3 DNA is TGTGCCAGCAGCCCGGACAGCTATGGCTACACCTTC. Full variable domain (remainder filled in from reference TRBV7-9 and TRBJ1-2): DTGVSQNPRHKITKRGQNVTFRCDPISEHNRLYWYRQTLGQGPEFLTYFQNEAQLEKSRLLSDRFSAERPKGSFSTLEIQRTEQGDSAMYLCASSPDSYGYTFGSGTRLTVV.

The CDR3 region is CASSLTGTYGYTF. DNA for the CDR3: TGTGCCAGCAGTCTAACAGGGACCTATGGCTACACCTTC. This sequence joins TRBV6-5 and TRBJ1-2; a possible D gene is TRBD1 (6 bases). The CDR3 totals 13 residues. V was shortened by 5 bases and J by 4 bases, with 11 bases between the two germline ends. The germline CDR1 and CDR2 sequences are MNHEY and SVGAGI.

The CDR3 DNA sequence: TGTGCCAGCAGCTTCCTTCAGGGGGCGGTTGGCTACACCTTC. Translating it yields CASSFLQGAVGYTF. The chain carries TRBV7-8 and TRBJ1-2; 8 nucleotides align to TRBD1. V trimming: 3 bases; J trimming: 7 bases; junction bases outside the gene matches: 7. Per the germline V gene, CDR1 is SGHVS and CDR2 is FQNEAQ. The CDR3 is 14 amino acids. Filled out from reference TRBV7-8 and TRBJ1-2, the complete variable domain reads GAGVSQSPRYKVAKRGQDVALRCDPISGHVSLFWYQQALGQGPEFLTYFQNEAQLDKSGLPSDRFFAERPEGSVSTLKIQRTQQEDSAVYLCASSFLQGAVGYTFGSGTRLTVV.

The chain uses TRBV5-4 and TRBJ2-1; D not certain. The V gene lost 4 bases and the J gene lost 5 bases, with 4 bases spanning the gap. CDR1 is SGHNT and CDR2 is YYREEE in the germline V gene (reference sequence). This CDR3 is 11 amino acids long. CDR3 residues: CASSLNNEQFF. The CDR3 DNA reads as TGTGCCAGCAGCCTAAACAATGAGCAGTTCTTC.

This clone was counted once. The genes are TRBV10-3 and TRBJ2-5; the match to TRBD1 covers 10 bases. The CDR3 has 15 residues. Germline CDR1 reads ENHRY; CDR2 reads SYGVKD. The V segment lost 10 bases and the J segment 2 bases; nucleotides outside the gene matches: 10. CDR3 region: CATHYADRGQETQYF. Here the CDR3 DNA reads TGTGCCACTCATTACGCGGACAGGGGGCAAGAGACCCAGTACTTC.

The chain recombines TRBV5-1 with TRBJ1-4, with D unclear. The V end lost 0 bases, the J end lost 4 bases, and 10 bases lay between the germline ends. Germline V CDR1 and CDR2: SGHRS, YFSETQ. This CDR3 is 15 amino acids long. The CDR3 sequence is CASSLAGLSNEKLFF. The CDR3 region has the DNA TGCGCCAGCAGCTTGGCAGGCCTCAGTAATGAAAAACTGTTTTTT.

The V and J genes are TRBV6-5 and TRBJ1-2; TRBD1 matches 9 bases. The CDR3 sequence is 14 residues long. V was pared by 6 bases and J by 6 bases, with 8 bases of the junction left unmatched. Germline V gene sequence: CDR1 MNHEY, CDR2 SVGAGI. The CDR3 protein is CASSLTGTGNGYTF. The CDR3 DNA sequence: TGTGCCAGCAGCTTGACCGGGACAGGGAATGGCTACACCTTC.

The V and J genes are TRBV29-1 and TRBJ1-1; unclear D gene. CDR1 SQVTM and CDR2 ANQGSEA come from the germline V gene. V dropped 7 bases and J dropped 7 bases, with 16 bases sitting between them. The CDR3 contains 12 residues. The CDR3 loop reads CSAPARGDEAFF. CDR3 sequence (DNA): TGCAGCGCCCCAGCCCGCGGGGATGAAGCTTTCTTT.

V is TRBV4-1 and J is TRBJ1-5; no clear D. This CDR3 is 14 amino acids long. Germline V gene data show CDR1 as MGHRA and CDR2 as YSYEKL. Trimming stripped 2 bases from V and 7 bases from J, with 12 bases between. CDR3 in DNA: TGCGCCAGCAGCCAATATGACAACCCGCAGCCCCAGCATTTT. It codes for CASSQYDNPQPQHF.

The chain combines TRBV29-1 with TRBJ1-1, with 8 positions matching TRBD1. Germline trimming cut 6 bases from V and 4 bases from J; bases unmatched to any gene: 10. The CDR3 contains 14 residues. Germline values: CDR1 SQVTM, CDR2 ANQGSEA. This chain's CDR3 is CSVTGQGQATEAFF. CDR3 nucleotides: TGCAGCGTCACCGGACAGGGCCAAGCCACTGAAGCTTTCTTT.

The chain links TRBV5-1 to TRBJ1-2; TRBD1 agrees at 7 bases. Germline V CDR1 and CDR2: SGHRS, YFSETQ. The CDR3 length is 13 residues. J lost 4 bases, V lost 4 bases, and 4 bases had no gene match. DNA for the CDR3: TGCGCCAGCAGCACAGGGGAAATCTATGGCTACACCTTC. It yields the protein CASSTGEIYGYTF.

The V call is TRBV5-8, the J call TRBJ1-2; a possible D gene is TRBD1 (6 bases). Germline CDR1 SGHTS, CDR2 YDEGEE. CDR3 length equals 16 residues. Trimming removed 1 base from V and 4 bases from J, with 17 bases in between. In DNA, the CDR3 is TGTGCCAGCAGCTTGTCTGGGGGGGCGGATGTCTATGGCTACACCTTC. Translating it yields CASSLSGGADVYGYTF.

A single count supports this clone. The V and J genes are TRBV6-5 and TRBJ2-7, with D uncertain. Germline-derived CDR1 and CDR2 are MNHEY and SVGAGI. This CDR3 is 11 amino acids long. V lost 10 bases to trimming and J lost 4 bases, with 11 bases between them. CDR3: CATEELYEQYV. The CDR3 coding sequence is TGTGCCACCGAAGAGCTTTACGAGCAGTACGTC.

V and J are TRBV19 and TRBJ1-3; D gene ambiguous. The V gene's germline CDR1 is LNHDA and CDR2 SQIVND (reference sequence). With 5 bases removed from V and 0 bases from J, the gap between germline ends came to 14 bases. CDR3 length equals 16 residues. The CDR3 loop reads CASSRTIGSSGNTIYF. DNA of the CDR3: TGTGCCAGTAGTCGGACCATAGGGAGCTCTGGAAACACCATATATTTT. Combining the CDR3 with reference TRBV19 and TRBJ1-3 gives the whole variable domain DGGITQSPKYLFRKEGQNVTLSCEQNLNHDAMYWYRQDPGQGLRLIYYSQIVNDFQKGDIAEGYSVSREKKESFPLTVTSAQKNPTAFYLCASSRTIGSSGNTIYFGEGSWLTVV.

Here the CDR3 DNA reads TGTGCCAGCAGCTTGGAGCAGGGGCACTATGGCTACACCTTC. Protein: CASSLEQGHYGYTF. This chain connects TRBV5-5 to TRBJ1-2; weak D call: TRBD1 (6 bases). Trimming pared 0 bases from V and 3 bases from J, leaving 9 bases between. This CDR3 is 14 amino acids long. Germline V gene data show CDR1 as SGHKS and CDR2 as YYEKEE (reference sequence). Variable domain in full (rest from reference TRBV5-5 and TRBJ1-2): DAGVTQSPTHLIKTRGQQVTLRCSPISGHKSVSWYQQVLGQGPQFIFQYYEKEERGRGNFPDRFSARQFPNYSSELNVNALLLGDSALYLCASSLEQGHYGYTFGSGTRLTVV.

The V gene is TRBV15, the J gene TRBJ1-1; 8 bases are shared with TRBD1. The CDR3 loop spans 16 amino acids. J was trimmed by 1 base and V by 1 base; bases with no gene match: 5. In germline, CDR1 is LNHNV, CDR2 YYDKDF (reference sequence). The CDR3 here is CATSRGGQGGNTEAFF. For the CDR3, the DNA is TGTGCCACCAGCAGAGGAGGACAGGGTGGGAACACTGAAGCTTTCTTT.

The chain couples TRBV6-5 to TRBJ2-1; a possible D gene is TRBD2 (6 bases). V was cut by 0 bases and J by 8 bases, with 11 bases left in between. CDR1 MNHEY and CDR2 SVGAGI come from the germline V gene. The CDR3 runs 14 residues. CDR3 nucleotides: TGTGCCAGCAGTTACTCCTCTAGCGACGATGAGCAGTTCTTC. Translation gives CASSYSSSDDEQFF.